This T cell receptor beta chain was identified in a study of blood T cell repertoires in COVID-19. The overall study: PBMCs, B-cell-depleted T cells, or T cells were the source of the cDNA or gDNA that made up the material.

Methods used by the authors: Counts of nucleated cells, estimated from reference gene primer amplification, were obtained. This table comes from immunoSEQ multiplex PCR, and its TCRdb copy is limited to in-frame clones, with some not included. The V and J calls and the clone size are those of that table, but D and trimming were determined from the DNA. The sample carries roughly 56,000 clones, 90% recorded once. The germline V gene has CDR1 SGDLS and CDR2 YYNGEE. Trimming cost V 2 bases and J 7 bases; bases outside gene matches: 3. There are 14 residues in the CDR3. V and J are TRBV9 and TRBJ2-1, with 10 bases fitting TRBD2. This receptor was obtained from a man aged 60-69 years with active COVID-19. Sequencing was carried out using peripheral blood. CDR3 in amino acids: CASSVASGRNEQFF. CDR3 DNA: TGTGCCAGCAGCGTGGCTAGCGGGAGAAATGAGCAGTTCTTC.